This entry describes one T cell receptor (beta chain). The antigen it recognizes is unknown. Per-base quality was not reported, and no clone a single base away is much larger than it. The CDR3 regions of human TCRbeta chains were subjected to immunosequencing. The study's processing was this. TCRs in the repertoires were matched against a reference library of SARS-CoV-2-specific TCRs that had been generated with the MIRA antigen-specificity platform. Breadth meant the fraction of unique TCRs that were SARS-CoV-2-associated, whereas depth meant the fraction of total T cells that were SARS-CoV-2-associated. Using the MIRA data, every spike-specific TCR was mapped to the spike region that the TCR reacted to and assigned to either a CD4 or a CD8 class. Log10-transformed breadth and depth values were compared by one-way ANOVA with Sidak's multiple comparisons tests. The immuneACCESS repertoire file appears here via TCRdb, limited to in-frame rearrangements. These files lack a portion of the clones; in checked studies, under half of the deficit traces to unresolved V genes, and the cause of the others is not known. Clone size and V and J calls were adopted from that table, with D and trimming inferred from the DNA. The sample table lists 84,000 or so clones, approximately 89% of them with a count of one. The ten largest clones represent 2.2% of the sample.

The time point label of this sample denotes: baseline before first vaccination. The vaccinee samples were drawn from two UK trials, COV001 and COV002, one of which was a single-blind randomized controlled phase 2/3 trial testing AZD1222 (ChAdOx1 nCoV-19) in healthy adults. For TCRbeta chain sequencing, PBMC samples from trial participants were taken at day 0 and at day 28 after the second dose. The sample originates from a study of T cell responses to AZD1222 COVID-19 vaccine (TCRdb year 2021). The study in broad terms: AZD1222 recipients with second doses at about 4 weeks or about 12 weeks were pooled, because spike-specific TCR depth and breadth did not differ between schedules. A total of 233 trial participants underwent TCR sequencing, of whom approximately 200 had received two doses of AZD1222 and roughly 26 had received two doses of the MenACWY control vaccine. Trial participants were enrolled by age into subgroups of 18-55, 56-69 and 70-plus years, and around 140, 26 and 57 TCR-sequenced participants, respectively, were included in these subgroups. Overall results and qualifications from the work: Conclusions about previously exposed vaccinees were limited because only six AZD1222 recipients were SARS-CoV-2 seropositive at baseline. In the small 56-69-year group, the increase in depth fell short of significance, most likely because of low power. Nearly half of unique spike-specific TCRs reportedly recognized epitopes outside regions mutated in the B.1.351 and B.1.1.7 variants. CD4 TCRs associated with the vaccine covered the entire spike protein, and the dominant responses were in regions 160-218 and 743-854. Because no day 14 peak-response samples were available, repertoires were characterized only after the peak T cell response. Spike-specific TCR breadth and depth rose significantly after two AZD1222 doses compared with day 0 and with MenACWY recipients. Participants were mostly white British and included more females than males, and it was suggested by the authors that clonal diversity may have been underestimated.

From its cysteine to its phenylalanine, the CDR3 spans 14 amino acids. Left in the record is the CDR3 DNA by itself, 42 bases read in frame from the first base. After removal of 4 bases from V and 5 bases from J, the junction retains 5 bases not matched to a gene. In the germline V gene, CDR1 corresponds to SGHRS and CDR2 to YFSETQ. This TCR was recovered from an adult in good health. The input for sequencing was peripheral blood, taken on day 0 of AZD1222 vaccination. The sequence links TRBV5-1 to TRBJ2-3, with TRBD1 identical over 9 junction bases. The sequenced DNA is TGCGCCAGCAGCCAACAGGGGGCTGGAGATACGCAGTATTTT. This sequence encodes CASSQQGAGDTQYF.